Each of the 6 T cell receptor beta chains below was sequenced from the same sample in a study of blood T cell repertoires in COVID-19. Using immunoSEQ multiplex PCR, the repertoire was profiled, and TCRdb retains in-frame clones only, with some absent. The profile shows about 38,000 clones, 90% to 95% of them singletons. Sample: peripheral blood. Receptor source: a human donor with active COVID-19. The donor label of this sample is uncertain.

The V and J genes are TRBV3-1 (or the pseudogene TRBV3-2) and TRBJ2-3, with D unresolved. Between the trimmed V and J ends, which lost 0 bases and 0 bases, there was a span of 10 bases. The germline V gene has CDR1 LGHDT and CDR2 YNNKEL (reference sequence). The CDR3 covers 16 residues. In DNA, the CDR3 is TGTGCCAGCAGCCAAGATACCCAGGTTAGCACAGATACGCAGTATTTT. Its protein product is CASSQDTQVSTDTQYF.

The chain combines TRBV18 with TRBJ1-6; D gene uncertain. This CDR3 comprises 17 residues. V lost 4 bases and J lost 14, with 27 bases in between. CDR1 is KGHSH and CDR2 is LQKENI in the germline V gene. In DNA, the CDR3 is TGTGCCAGCTCACAAACGTCGGTGCCCACCGCGAAATTGGCCCTCCACTTT. Amino acids: CASSQTSVPTAKLALHF.

The chain uses TRBV4-3 and TRBJ2-1; possible D gene TRBD1, 6 bases. The V gene's germline CDR1 is LGHNA and CDR2 YSLEER. This CDR3 has 20 amino acids. Trimming took 3 bases from V and 2 from J, leaving 26 bases between them. This CDR3 reads CASSQTPRDIWGEPYNEQFF. In DNA, the CDR3 is TGCGCCAGCAGCCAGACTCCCCGGGACATATGGGGTGAACCCTACAATGAGCAGTTCTTC.

J is TRBJ2-1 and V is TRBV7-9; no clear D. V lost 1 base and J lost 0, with 10 bases in between. Per the germline V gene, CDR1 is SEHNR and CDR2 is FQNEAQ (reference sequence). The CDR3 runs 16 residues. CDR3 bases: TGTGCCAGCAGCTTAGTCCGCGGATACTCCTACAATGAGCAGTTCTTC. The encoded protein is CASSLVRGYSYNEQFF.

The genes are TRBV6-1 and TRBJ2-7, with TRBD2 as a possible D gene (6 bases). The CDR3 loop spans 15 amino acids. Per the germline V gene, CDR1 is MNHNS and CDR2 is SASEGT. The germline V and J ends were trimmed by 2 bases and 2 bases, with 13 bases remaining between them. The CDR3 spells CASSEMVGGTYEQYF. The CDR3 nucleotides are TGTGCCAGCAGTGAAATGGTCGGGGGTACCTACGAGCAGTACTTC.

CDR3 in amino acids: CASSPRDFPLAKNIQYF. CDR3 nucleotide sequence: TGTGCCAGCAGCCCTCGGGACTTCCCTCTAGCCAAAAACATTCAGTACTTC. V gene TRBV6-2 or TRBV6-3 combines with J gene TRBJ2-4; possible D gene TRBD2, 6 bases. V was trimmed by 6 bases and J by 0 bases, leaving 18 bases between them. This CDR3 is built from 17 residues. The germline gives CDR1 MNHEY, CDR2 SVGEGT.